One sample yielded the 2 T cell receptor beta chains listed below, sequenced in a study of blood T cell repertoires in COVID-19 (dated by TCRdb to the early 2020s). Libraries were constructed by the immunoSEQ multiplex PCR assay. The immuneACCESS repertoire file appears here via TCRdb, limited to in-frame rearrangements. These files lack a portion of the clones; in checked studies, under half of the deficit traces to unresolved V genes, and the cause of the others is not known. Counted in this sample were 100,000 to 130,000 clones; roughly 84% of them appeared once. The top ten constitute over 4% of the sample. Sequencing was carried out using peripheral blood. The origin of the receptors is a human donor in a cohort sampled during active COVID-19.

V gene TRBV11-2 combines with J gene TRBJ2-1; 11 positions agree with TRBD2. From germline, CDR1 is SGHAT and CDR2 FQNNGV. CDR3 length equals 15 residues. V lost 8 bases, J lost 4 bases, and 7 bases stayed unmatched. CDR3 sequence: CASAELAGVYNEQFF. The CDR3 DNA reads as TGTGCCAGCGCCGAACTAGCGGGAGTATACAATGAGCAGTTCTTC.

The V gene is TRBV7-2, the J gene TRBJ1-1; D not certain. This CDR3 has 17 amino acids. V shed 4 bases and J shed 5 bases, with 23 bases lying between them. The germline V gene encodes CDR1 SGHTA and CDR2 FQGNSA. The CDR3 DNA reads TGTGCCAGCAGCTCTCCGGAGGGATACGTTCGAGGTACTGAAGCTTTCTTT. Translated, it gives CASSSPEGYVRGTEAFF.